The next 18 T cell receptor beta chains were all read from a single sample in a study of persistence of HIV-infected CD4 T cells. The libraries were made with immunoSEQ version 4 in survey mode. The data were produced by immunoSEQ multiplex PCR, yet TCRdb's version contains in-frame clones alone and is incomplete. The data hold tens of thousands of clones, with around 82% observed a single time. No antigens are known for them. An overlapping HIV-1 Gag peptide pool stimulated these cells at about 1 ug/peptide/mL. CD40L/CD69 double-negative CD45RO-high memory CD4+ T cells were collected. This specimen consisted of CD4+ T cells sorted from PBMCs after approximately 19-hour stimulation, obtained from a patient who received antiretroviral therapy. The receptors derive from an adult man with HIV who was CMV-seropositive.

The genes are TRBV18 and TRBJ2-2; maybe TRBD1 (6 bases). CDR3 length: 14 residues. V lost 5 bases and J 7 bases, leaving 14 bases between the germline ends. Germline V lookup: CDR1 KGHSH, CDR2 LQKENI. CDR3: CASSRQVRSGELFF. CDR3 in DNA: TGTGCCAGCTCAAGACAGGTGCGGAGCGGGGAGCTGTTTTTT.

The V and J genes are TRBV4-1 and TRBJ2-1; tentatively, D is TRBD1 or TRBD2 (5 bases each). The germline V gene has CDR1 MGHRA and CDR2 YSYEKL. With 6 bases removed from V and 10 bases from J, the gap between germline ends came to 16 bases. The CDR3 sequence is 13 residues long. The CDR3: CASRRDPRGEQFF. In nucleotides, the CDR3 is TGCGCCAGCAGACGGGACCCCCGAGGGGAGCAGTTCTTC.

V usage is TRBV18 and J usage is TRBJ1-2; no clear D gene. Trimming left V 6 bases short and J 6 bases short, with 17 bases between. The CDR3 consists of 14 residues. CDR1 is KGHSH, CDR2 LQKENI, per germline. CDR3 in amino acids: CASSMNTYKNGYTF. As DNA, the CDR3 is TGTGCCAGCTCGATGAACACCTACAAAAATGGCTACACCTTC.

This rearrangement joins TRBV6-5 to TRBJ2-1; 11 positions match TRBD2. The ends lost 5 bases at V and 8 bases at J; junction bases unmatched: 8. This CDR3 region has 15 residues. Germline V gives CDR1 MNHEY, CDR2 SVGAGI. The CDR3 nucleotides are TGTGCCAGCAGTCGTAGCGGGGGGGCCCTCCATGAGCAGTTCTTC. Its translation is CASSRSGGALHEQFF.

This clone was counted a single time. This chain connects TRBV6-2 or TRBV6-3 to TRBJ2-1, with D perhaps being TRBD1 or TRBD2 (5 bases each). Germline-derived CDR1 and CDR2 are MNHEY and SVGEGT. The CDR3 sequence is 12 residues long. The germline V and J ends were trimmed by 0 bases and 15 bases, with 12 bases remaining between them. CDR3: CASSYSGRAGFF. The CDR3 nucleotides read TGTGCCAGCAGTTACTCGGGACGGGCCGGGTTCTTC.

The chain links TRBV11-3 to TRBJ2-5; the match to TRBD1 covers 8 bases. With V trimmed by 1 base and J by 5 bases, 6 bases remained unmatched. Looked up from germline, CDR1 is SGHNT and CDR2 is YENEEA. The CDR3 runs 15 residues. The CDR3 region has the DNA TGTGCCAGCAGCTTAGGGTACAGGGGGGCCGAGACCCAGTACTTC. Its protein product is CASSLGYRGAETQYF.

The gene calls are TRBV5-5 and TRBJ2-5; D is unclear. The germline gives CDR1 SGHKS, CDR2 YYEKEE (reference sequence). This CDR3 spans 15 amino acids. Trimming cost V 4 bases and J 1 base, with 14 bases left between them. CDR3 sequence reads: CASSTALRLQETQYF. Written as DNA, the CDR3 is TGTGCCAGCAGCACTGCACTCCGCCTCCAAGAGACCCAGTACTTC.

There are a few counts of this clone. The chain uses TRBV29-1 and TRBJ1-2, with TRBD1 as a possible D gene (5 bases). Trimming took off 8 bases at V and 5 bases at J, with 12 bases between the two ends. Germline V lookup: CDR1 SQVTM, CDR2 ANQGSEA. CDR3 length: 11 residues. CDR3 sequence reads: CSLGEEYGYTF. The CDR3 coding sequence is TGCAGCTTAGGGGAAGAGTATGGCTACACCTTC.

The chain has TRBV27 and TRBJ2-7; TRBD2 might be the D (5 bases). This CDR3 has 15 residues. CDR1 MNHEY and CDR2 SMNVEV come from the germline V gene (reference sequence). V lost 5 bases, J lost 2 bases, and 16 bases lay in between. CDR3 DNA sequence: TGTGCCAGCAGTGCCCGAAAGCGGTGGGCCTACGAGCAGTACTTC. The encoded protein is CASSARKRWAYEQYF.

The chain has TRBV7-2 and TRBJ1-4; D is unclear. Looked up from germline, CDR1 is SGHTA and CDR2 is FQGNSA. The ends were cut back, 2 bases at V and 7 bases at J, with 17 bases in the middle. There are 16 residues in the CDR3. The CDR3 DNA follows: TGTGCCAGCAGCTTAAGTGAAAAGATCAGTGGTGAAAAACTGTTTTTT. It yields the protein CASSLSEKISGEKLFF.

The table lists this clone with a count of one. V usage is TRBV3-1 (or the pseudogene TRBV3-2) and J usage is TRBJ1-5, with TRBD1 matching over 7 bases. CDR3 length: 18 residues. With 1 base clipped from V and 4 bases from J, the junction kept 13 bases outside the gene matches. In germline, CDR1 is LGHDT, CDR2 YNNKEL (reference sequence). Here the CDR3 DNA reads TGTGCCAGCAGCCAAGGGACAGGTTATAGCGTCTGGAATCAGCCCCAGCATTTT. Encoded protein: CASSQGTGYSVWNQPQHF.

This chain links TRBV5-4 with TRBJ1-1; unclear D gene. This CDR3 contains 13 residues. Looked up from germline, CDR1 is SGHNT and CDR2 is YYREEE (reference sequence). Trimming left V 3 bases short and J 11 bases short, with 17 bases between. The DNA for the CDR3 is TGTGCCAGCAGCTCCGACCCGGTCGCGTGGGCTTTCTTT. It encodes CASSSDPVAWAFF.

The V call is TRBV19, the J call TRBJ2-1, with TRBD2 matching over 10 bases. The CDR3 length is 19 residues. The trim removed 7 bases at V and 3 bases at J, leaving 18 bases unmatched. The germline CDR1 and CDR2 sequences are LNHDA and SQIVND (reference sequence). The CDR3 protein is CASKGMRGSGGAFYNEQFF. Written as DNA, the CDR3 is TGTGCCAGTAAAGGAATGCGTGGAAGCGGGGGGGCCTTCTACAATGAGCAGTTCTTC.

This chain connects TRBV7-2 to TRBJ2-2; a weak D match, TRBD2 (5 bases). Trimming removed 5 bases at V and 4 bases at J, with 14 bases between. This CDR3 has 15 amino acids. Germline CDR1 is SGHTA and CDR2 is FQGNSA. CDR3 in amino acids: CASSPNWGVTGELFF. The CDR3, as DNA: TGTGCCAGCAGCCCAAACTGGGGAGTCACCGGGGAGCTGTTTTTT. Combining the CDR3 with reference TRBV7-2 and TRBJ2-2 gives the whole variable domain GAGVSQSPSNKVTEKGKDVELRCDPISGHTALYWYRQSLGQGLEFLIYFQGNSAPDKSGLPSDRFSAERTGGSVSTLTIQRTQQEDSAVYLCASSPNWGVTGELFFGEGSRLTVL.

This chain links TRBV29-1 with TRBJ1-2; 7 bases map to TRBD1. The germline gives CDR1 SQVTM, CDR2 ANQGSEA. The V segment lost 6 bases and the J segment 2 bases; nucleotides outside the gene matches: 6. The CDR3 runs to 13 residues. Here the CDR3 DNA reads TGCAGCGTAGTCCGGGACAGCAACTATGGCTACACCTTC. This sequence encodes CSVVRDSNYGYTF.

This chain uses TRBV29-1 with TRBJ2-5, with unresolved D. From germline, CDR1 is SQVTM and CDR2 ANQGSEA. With 6 bases removed from V and 5 bases from J, the gap between germline ends came to 13 bases. There are 12 residues in the CDR3. The CDR3 reads CSVHPGSETQYF. CDR3 bases: TGCAGCGTCCACCCGGGCTCGGAGACCCAGTACTTC.

The chain recombines TRBV19 with TRBJ2-7; D is undetermined. Germline lookup yields CDR1 LNHDA and CDR2 SQIVND (reference sequence). This CDR3 is built from 13 residues. V shed 1 base and J shed 4 bases, with 8 bases lying between them. CDR3 sequence reads: CASSIGLRYEQYF. CDR3 coding DNA: TGTGCCAGTAGTATAGGCCTTCGGTACGAGCAGTACTTC.

Notes on this clone: Within the sample, other DNA sequences also encode this same CDR3. The chain joins TRBV9 to TRBJ2-5; TRBD2 matches at 7 bases. CDR1 SGDLS and CDR2 YYNGEE come from the germline V gene. This CDR3 is built from 14 residues. The V and J ends lost 0 bases and 1 base, in that order; junction bases with no gene match: 0. This chain's CDR3 is CASSVASGQETQYF. CDR3 bases: TGTGCCAGCAGCGTAGCTAGCGGCCAAGAGACCCAGTACTTC.